These T cell receptor beta chains were read from a single sample in a study of T cell repertoires in aging, cancer and after chemotherapy. Each CDR3 protein is one row after TCRdb ran MiXCR on the multiplex PCR reads. The sample lists more than 800 distinct CDR3 sequences, less than 25% seen once, with about 46% in the top ten. Sample: blood. The receptors were sampled from a human donor with a blood cancer. The CDR3 runs from the conserved cysteine through the conserved F or W. Each record gives: J gene, V gene, CDR3 length, clone size, D gene, CDR3 protein, CDR3 DNA. The D gene is left open where the match is weak. Rows give clone size only sometimes, using once, few, many, or a class for an expanded clone.

J gene: TRBJ1-1
V gene: TRBV5-4
CDR3 length: 15
clone size: medium-sized
D gene: -
CDR3 protein: CASSVQGPVNTEAFF
CDR3 DNA: TGTGCCAGCAGCGTCCAGGGGCCTGTGAACACTGAAGCTTTCTTT

J gene: TRBJ2-7
V gene: TRBV6-6
CDR3 length: 14
clone size: large
D gene: -
CDR3 protein: CASSPRDTYYEQYF
CDR3 DNA: TGTGCCAGCAGCCCCCGGGACACTTACTACGAGCAGTACTTC

J gene: TRBJ1-1
V gene: TRBV6-6
CDR3 length: 12
clone size: -
D gene: TRBD1
CDR3 protein: CASSYWDSEAFF
CDR3 DNA: TGTGCCAGCAGTTACTGGGACAGTGAAGCTTTCTTT

J gene: TRBJ1-4
V gene: TRBV29-1
CDR3 length: 16
clone size: large
D gene: -
CDR3 protein: CSVELDGASTNEKLFF
CDR3 DNA: TGCAGCGTTGAATTGGACGGAGCTTCAACTAATGAAAAACTGTTTTTT

J gene: TRBJ2-3
V gene: TRBV6-2/TRBV6-3
CDR3 length: 18
clone size: large
D gene: -
CDR3 protein: CASSYSMDWSGAGDTQYF
CDR3 DNA: TGTGCCAGCAGTTACTCGATGGATTGGTCAGGGGCCGGCGATACGCAGTATTTT

J gene: TRBJ1-1
V gene: TRBV30
CDR3 length: 11
clone size: medium-sized
D gene: -
CDR3 protein: CAWRSGGEAFF
CDR3 DNA: TGTGCCTGGAGATCCGGGGGAGAAGCTTTCTTT

J gene: TRBJ2-7
V gene: TRBV7-2
CDR3 length: 15
clone size: few
D gene: -
CDR3 protein: CASSFLRGSSYEQYF
CDR3 DNA: TGTGCCAGCAGCTTTTTACGGGGGAGCTCCTACGAGCAGTACTTC

J gene: TRBJ1-5
V gene: TRBV19
CDR3 length: 14
clone size: large
D gene: -
CDR3 protein: CASSMVQGSQPQHF
CDR3 DNA: TGTGCCAGTAGTATGGTTCAGGGGAGTCAGCCCCAGCATTTT

J gene: TRBJ2-3
V gene: TRBV29-1
CDR3 length: 12
clone size: large
D gene: -
CDR3 protein: CSVAGQVDTQYF
CDR3 DNA: TGCAGCGTTGCCGGGCAGGTAGATACGCAGTATTTT

J gene: TRBJ2-7
V gene: TRBV29-1
CDR3 length: 14
clone size: large
D gene: -
CDR3 protein: CSVEEGRSSYEQYF
CDR3 DNA: TGCAGCGTTGAAGAGGGGCGTAGCTCCTACGAGCAGTACTTC

J gene: TRBJ2-7
V gene: TRBV11-3
CDR3 length: 11
clone size: medium-sized
D gene: -
CDR3 protein: CASRYTGEQYF
CDR3 DNA: TGTGCCAGCAGGTACACGGGCGAGCAGTACTTC

J gene: TRBJ1-2
V gene: TRBV28
CDR3 length: 8
clone size: few
D gene: -
CDR3 protein: CATEDSGF
CDR3 DNA: TGTGCCACCGAGGACAGCGGGTTC

J gene: TRBJ2-3
V gene: TRBV14
CDR3 length: 14
clone size: -
D gene: TRBD1
CDR3 protein: CASSRTGTTDTQYF
CDR3 DNA: TGTGCCAGCAGCCGGACAGGGACCACAGATACGCAGTATTTT

J gene: TRBJ2-3
V gene: TRBV19
CDR3 length: 15
clone size: -
D gene: TRBD2
CDR3 protein: CASSTGGGSTDTQYF
CDR3 DNA: TGTGCCAGTAGTACCGGGGGGGGGAGTACAGATACGCAGTATTTT

J gene: TRBJ2-2
V gene: TRBV12-3/TRBV12-4
CDR3 length: 14
clone size: medium-sized
D gene: TRBD2
CDR3 protein: CASGLAGDTGELFF
CDR3 DNA: TGTGCCAGCGGTCTAGCGGGAGATACCGGGGAGCTGTTTTTT

J gene: TRBJ1-4
V gene: TRBV6-6
CDR3 length: 13
clone size: medium-sized
D gene: -
CDR3 protein: CASNQGPWEKLFF
CDR3 DNA: TGTGCCAGCAATCAGGGGCCTTGGGAAAAACTGTTTTTT

J gene: TRBJ1-6
V gene: TRBV19
CDR3 length: 15
clone size: medium-sized
D gene: TRBD1
CDR3 protein: CASSTPGQFNSPLHF
CDR3 DNA: TGTGCCAGTAGTACACCGGGACAGTTTAATTCACCCCTCCACTTT

J gene: TRBJ1-5
V gene: TRBV7-6
CDR3 length: 14
clone size: -
D gene: -
CDR3 protein: CASSLEIGPRPQHF
CDR3 DNA: TGTGCCAGCAGCTTAGAAATAGGCCCGCGTCCCCAGCATTTT

J gene: TRBJ2-1
V gene: TRBV4-3
CDR3 length: 15
clone size: few
D gene: -
CDR3 protein: CASSQERMSGNEQFF
CDR3 DNA: TGCGCCAGCAGCCAAGAAAGAATGTCGGGGAATGAGCAGTTCTTC

J gene: TRBJ2-3
V gene: TRBV5-4
CDR3 length: 13
clone size: medium-sized
D gene: -
CDR3 protein: CASSLQGTDTQYF
CDR3 DNA: TGTGCCAGCAGCCTCCAGGGAACAGATACGCAGTATTTT

J gene: TRBJ2-1
V gene: TRBV19
CDR3 length: 15
clone size: large
D gene: -
CDR3 protein: CASSIVTGPYNEQFF
CDR3 DNA: TGTGCCAGTAGTATAGTCACAGGTCCCTACAATGAGCAGTTCTTC

J gene: TRBJ2-3
V gene: TRBV9
CDR3 length: 16
clone size: -
D gene: -
CDR3 protein: CASSVSWEGGTDTQYF
CDR3 DNA: TGTGCCAGCAGCGTATCGTGGGAGGGGGGCACAGATACGCAGTATTTT

J gene: TRBJ1-4
V gene: TRBV4-1
CDR3 length: 16
clone size: -
D gene: -
CDR3 protein: CASSQEASAPIEKLFF
CDR3 DNA: TGCGCCAGCAGCCAAGAAGCCTCTGCGCCGATAGAAAAACTGTTTTTT

J gene: TRBJ1-3
V gene: TRBV18
CDR3 length: 16
clone size: -
D gene: -
CDR3 protein: CVSSSWGPNSGNTIYF
CDR3 DNA: TGTGTTAGCTCTTCTTGGGGGCCCAACTCTGGAAACACCATATATTTT

J gene: TRBJ2-3
V gene: TRBV5-1
CDR3 length: 15
clone size: -
D gene: TRBD2
CDR3 protein: CASSLTGGLGDTQYF
CDR3 DNA: TGCGCCAGCAGCTTGACGGGGGGACTGGGGGATACGCAGTATTTT

J gene: TRBJ1-1
V gene: TRBV6-5
CDR3 length: 14
clone size: medium-sized
D gene: -
CDR3 protein: CASSGRGGYTEAFF
CDR3 DNA: TGTGCCAGCAGCGGACGGGGAGGGTACACTGAAGCTTTCTTT

J gene: TRBJ2-7
V gene: TRBV6-5
CDR3 length: 13
clone size: -
D gene: -
CDR3 protein: CASSYQGTSEQYF
CDR3 DNA: TGTGCCAGCAGTTACCAGGGTACGAGCGAGCAGTACTTC

J gene: TRBJ1-2
V gene: TRBV29-1
CDR3 length: 12
clone size: -
D gene: TRBD1
CDR3 protein: CSAQGANYGYTF
CDR3 DNA: TGCAGCGCCCAGGGGGCTAACTATGGCTACACCTTC

J gene: TRBJ1-1
V gene: TRBV7-3
CDR3 length: 14
clone size: few
D gene: -
CDR3 protein: CASSLTGRMAEAFF
CDR3 DNA: TGTGCCAGCAGCTTAACTGGGAGGATGGCTGAAGCTTTCTTT

J gene: TRBJ1-1
V gene: TRBV20-1
CDR3 length: 11
clone size: -
D gene: -
CDR3 protein: CSAPDSHEAFF
CDR3 DNA: TGCAGTGCACCGGACAGTCATGAAGCTTTCTTT

J gene: TRBJ1-1
V gene: TRBV6-2/TRBV6-3
CDR3 length: 16
clone size: medium-sized
D gene: TRBD1
CDR3 protein: CASSSGHRGGYTEAFF
CDR3 DNA: TGTGCCAGCAGTTCGGGCCACAGGGGAGGGTACACTGAAGCTTTCTTT

J gene: TRBJ2-1
V gene: TRBV27
CDR3 length: 19
clone size: medium-sized
D gene: -
CDR3 protein: CASSPRPPTSFSSYNEQFF
CDR3 DNA: TGTGCCAGCAGTCCTCGACCACCTACTTCATTTAGCTCCTACAATGAGCAGTTCTTC

J gene: TRBJ2-2
V gene: TRBV19
CDR3 length: 17
clone size: large
D gene: TRBD2
CDR3 protein: CASRWTSGGRNTGELFF
CDR3 DNA: TGTGCCAGTAGGTGGACTAGCGGGGGGCGGAACACCGGGGAGCTGTTTTTT

J gene: TRBJ1-2
V gene: TRBV14
CDR3 length: 14
clone size: few
D gene: -
CDR3 protein: CASSQEGRRFGYTF
CDR3 DNA: TGTGCCAGCAGCCAAGAAGGCAGGCGGTTTGGCTACACCTTC

J gene: TRBJ2-2
V gene: TRBV12-3/TRBV12-4
CDR3 length: 12
clone size: large
D gene: -
CDR3 protein: CASLPATGELFF
CDR3 DNA: TGTGCCAGCCTCCCCGCCACCGGGGAGCTGTTTTTT

J gene: TRBJ2-5
V gene: TRBV12-3/TRBV12-4
CDR3 length: 12
clone size: -
D gene: -
CDR3 protein: CASSFSGETQYF
CDR3 DNA: TGTGCCAGCAGTTTCTCGGGGGAGACCCAGTACTTC

J gene: TRBJ2-5
V gene: TRBV6-5
CDR3 length: 15
clone size: large
D gene: -
CDR3 protein: CASSPLGLGVETQYF
CDR3 DNA: TGTGCCAGCAGCCCCCTAGGGCTTGGGGTGGAGACCCAGTACTTC

J gene: TRBJ1-4
V gene: TRBV6-5
CDR3 length: 13
clone size: -
D gene: -
CDR3 protein: CASSGRGNEKLFF
CDR3 DNA: TGTGCCAGCAGCGGACGGGGGAATGAAAAACTGTTTTTT

J gene: TRBJ2-2
V gene: TRBV27
CDR3 length: 17
clone size: large
D gene: TRBD2
CDR3 protein: CASSGIGTTGATGELFF
CDR3 DNA: TGTGCCAGCAGTGGGATCGGGACTACGGGAGCCACCGGGGAGCTGTTTTTT

J gene: TRBJ1-6
V gene: TRBV7-9
CDR3 length: 15
clone size: -
D gene: TRBD1
CDR3 protein: CASSRWDSPNSPLHF
CDR3 DNA: TGTGCCAGCAGCAGGTGGGACAGCCCTAATTCACCCCTCCACTTT